This T cell receptor beta chain stems from a study of blood T cell repertoires in COVID-19. Study as a whole: Spain, Italy and the United States supplied samples that represented acute and convalescent COVID-19. Sources were T cells, B-cell-depleted T cells, or PBMCs; the material itself was cDNA or gDNA.

V was clipped by 4 bases and J by 7 bases; unmatched bases: 5. Germline V gene sequence: CDR1 SGHDN, CDR2 FVKESK. The CDR3 sequence is 13 residues long. Authors' processing steps: For nucleated cells, counts were estimated from reference gene primer amplification. Measured with immunoSEQ multiplex PCR; TCRdb has only the in-frame clones, and not every one. The V and J calls and clone size come from that table; D and trimming were worked out from the DNA. The table lists some 83,000 clones, roughly 90% of them singletons. This TCR came from an elderly man in a cohort sampled during active COVID-19. The genes are TRBV14 and TRBJ2-5, with TRBD1 matching over 8 bases. Sequencing input: peripheral blood. CDR3 residues: CASSLDRAGTQYF. CDR3 in DNA: TGTGCCAGCAGCCTGGACAGGGCGGGGACCCAGTACTTC.